The 14 T cell receptor beta chains listed next were all sequenced from one sample in a study of OX40 agonist ivuxolimab in advanced cancers. TCRdb keeps only in-frame clones here, not all; method: immunoSEQ multiplex PCR. The sample shows 8,500 to 13,000 clones, more than 60% of them seen only once. The sample was CD4+ or CD8+ T cells sorted from blood, taken in a trial of the OX40 agonist ivuxolimab. These receptors were obtained from an adult with an advanced solid tumor such as melanoma, head and neck, liver or kidney cancer.

This chain connects TRBV6-1 to TRBJ2-5; TRBD1 or TRBD2 may be the D gene (5 bases each). The CDR3 is 15 amino acids. The germline V and J ends were trimmed by 3 bases and 7 bases, with 18 bases remaining between them. Germline-derived CDR1 and CDR2 are MNHNS and SASEGT. DNA for the CDR3: TGTGCCAGCAGTGACCAGGGACCCGGTGTAGGGACCCAGTACTTC. It translates to CASSDQGPGVGTQYF.

This clone is a singleton in its sample. The chain links TRBV4-1 to TRBJ1-5; 7 nucleotides agree with TRBD1. This CDR3 is 15 amino acids long. With V trimmed by 3 bases and J by 5 bases, 7 bases remained unmatched. Germline V gives CDR1 MGHRA, CDR2 YSYEKL. In DNA, the CDR3 is TGCGCCAGCAGCCATCCCGGGACAGTTGATCAGCCCCAGCATTTT. This sequence encodes CASSHPGTVDQPQHF.

The chain has TRBV9 and TRBJ2-7; D call uncertain. Germline V gene sequence: CDR1 SGDLS, CDR2 YYNGEE. This CDR3 has 14 residues. Trimming removed 0 bases from V and 0 bases from J, with 7 bases in between. The CDR3 coding sequence is TGTGCCAGCAGCGTAGACTGGAACTCCTACGAGCAGTACTTC. It yields the protein CASSVDWNSYEQYF.

This clone was picked up a small number of times. The CDR3 loop is CASSVGTGILETQYF. The CDR3 nucleotides read TGTGCCAGCAGCGTCGGGACAGGGATCTTGGAGACCCAGTACTTC. This chain connects TRBV5-4 to TRBJ2-5; TRBD1 agrees at 9 bases. Germline values: CDR1 SGHNT, CDR2 YYREEE (reference sequence). After removal of 4 bases from V and 5 bases from J, the junction contained 9 bases not matched to a gene. The CDR3 runs to 15 residues.

V and J are TRBV5-1 and TRBJ1-1, with D uncertain. The CDR3 runs to 13 residues. Germline values: CDR1 SGHRS, CDR2 YFSETQ. V lost 0 bases and J 11 bases, leaving 14 bases between the germline ends. The CDR3 loop is CASSLVRGQAAFF. CDR3 nucleotides: TGCGCCAGCAGCTTGGTGCGTGGGCAGGCGGCTTTCTTT.

The chain is built from TRBV7-3 and TRBJ2-7, with 7 nucleotides matching TRBD1. The CDR3 covers 14 residues. V shed 5 bases, J shed 5 bases, and the junction held 9 bases outside the gene matches. CDR1 is SGHTA and CDR2 is FQGTGA in the germline V gene. The CDR3 is CASSLDRASHEQYF. The CDR3 DNA reads as TGTGCCAGCAGCCTAGACAGGGCGTCCCACGAGCAGTACTTC. Complete variable domain (other parts from reference TRBV7-3 and TRBJ2-7): GAGVSQTPSNKVTEKGKYVELRCDPISGHTALYWYRQSLGQGPEFLIYFQGTGAADDSGLPNDRFFAVRPEGSVSTLKIQRTERGDSAVYLCASSLDRASHEQYFGPGTRLTVT.

This clone has just one count. The chain employs TRBV19 and TRBJ1-1; 9 bases align to TRBD1. The V and J ends lost 5 bases and 1 base, in that order; junction bases with no gene match: 5. The CDR3 runs 15 residues. The germline gives CDR1 LNHDA, CDR2 SQIVND (reference sequence). The CDR3 nucleotides are TGTGCCAGTAGTCCCGGGACAGGGTCGAACACTGAAGCTTTCTTT. Translation gives CASSPGTGSNTEAFF.

The rearrangement uses TRBV10-3 and TRBJ1-2; D possibly corresponds to TRBD1 (5 bases). Per germline, CDR1 ENHRY and CDR2 SYGVKD. The V end lost 4 bases, the J end lost 8 bases, and 20 bases lay between the germline ends. The CDR3 spans 15 residues. DNA for the CDR3: TGTGCCATCAGTGCGGGTGAGCAGGGAGATAGGGGCTACACCTTC. Its translation is CAISAGEQGDRGYTF.

The CDR3 nucleotides are TGCGCCAGCAGCTTGGGCGGACCTGCCTACGAGCAGTACTTC. It yields the protein CASSLGGPAYEQYF. The chain has TRBV5-1 and TRBJ2-7; D is unclear. The V gene's germline CDR1 is SGHRS and CDR2 YFSETQ. The CDR3 consists of 14 residues. Trimming removed 0 bases at V and 2 bases at J, with 9 bases between.

The chain carries TRBV11-2 and TRBJ2-7; 14 bases match TRBD2. The V segment lost 5 bases and the J segment 11 bases; nucleotides outside the gene matches: 11. Germline assignment: CDR1 SGHAT and CDR2 FQNNGV. The CDR3 totals 15 residues. The CDR3 region is CASSPGTSGGTAEYF. The CDR3 DNA follows: TGTGCCAGCAGCCCCGGGACTAGCGGGGGCACCGCCGAGTACTTC.

The chain has TRBV6-4 and TRBJ2-7; D may be TRBD1 or TRBD2 (5 bases each). This CDR3 spans 14 amino acids. The germline V gene encodes CDR1 MRHNA and CDR2 SNTAGT. V was shortened by 6 bases and J by 1 base, with 13 bases between the two germline ends. The chain's CDR3 is CASRGIGASYEQYF. DNA of the CDR3: TGTGCCAGCAGGGGGATCGGGGCTTCCTACGAGCAGTACTTC.

This chain uses TRBV20-1 with TRBJ2-5, with D possibly being TRBD1 or TRBD2 (5 bases each). This CDR3 region has 11 residues. Trimming took off 5 bases at V and 5 bases at J, with 9 bases between the two ends. Germline V gives CDR1 DFQATT, CDR2 SNEGSKA (reference sequence). The CDR3 loop is CSAWWGETQYF. The CDR3 DNA reads as TGCAGTGCTTGGTGGGGGGAGACCCAGTACTTC.

Written as DNA, the CDR3 is TGCGCCAGCAGCCAAGTTGGGGGTTACGAGCAGTACTTC. It yields the protein CASSQVGGYEQYF. The chain joins TRBV4-1 to TRBJ2-7; D tentatively fits TRBD1 or TRBD2 (5 bases each). The CDR3 loop spans 13 amino acids. Between the trimmed V and J ends, which lost 1 base and 4 bases, there was a span of 8 bases. CDR1 MGHRA and CDR2 YSYEKL come from the germline V gene.

This clone was seen just once. The rearrangement links TRBV2 to TRBJ2-2; TRBD1 matches 11 bases. CDR1 is SNHLY and CDR2 is FYNNEI in the germline V gene. Trimming cost V 4 bases and J 5 bases; bases outside gene matches: 6. This CDR3 has 16 residues. The CDR3 region is CASSGSGTGGTGELFF. The CDR3 DNA is TGTGCCAGCAGTGGTTCGGGGACAGGGGGGACCGGGGAGCTGTTTTTT.